The clone carrying this T cell receptor (beta chain) was seen only a few times. What it binds is not known. Germline assignment: CDR1 SGHAT and CDR2 FQNNGV. There are 18 residues in the CDR3. With 5 bases clipped from V and 3 bases from J, the junction kept 11 bases outside the gene matches. This sample was included in a study of T-cell reconstitution after alpha-beta-depleted transplantation in children. Study-wide results and limits: Alpha-beta T cells about two months after transplant reportedly derived from several hundred expanded graft clones. Elevated TCRbeta diversity at day 60 was traced, in some patients, to surviving recipient T cells and thymic progenitors.

Library preparation (for TCRbeta) was performed with unique molecular identifiers. One entry per CDR3 protein, called by TCRdb with MiXCR from the PCR reads. The table lists a few hundred thousand distinct CDR3 sequences, 10% to 15% of them singletons. V gene TRBV11-2 combines with J gene TRBJ2-2; 11 nucleotides agree with TRBD2. This TCR came from a male patient younger than 18 who had a stem cell transplant for acute myeloid leukemia, so the T cells may come from the graft donor. Material: PBMCs, mostly from graft donor cells, obtained 360 days after TCRalphabeta/CD19-depleted stem cell transplant. The CDR3 bases are TGTGCCAGCAGCCGCCGGCCCCCTAGCGGGAGGTACACCGGGGAGCTGTTTTTT. Encoded protein: CASSRRPPSGRYTGELFF.